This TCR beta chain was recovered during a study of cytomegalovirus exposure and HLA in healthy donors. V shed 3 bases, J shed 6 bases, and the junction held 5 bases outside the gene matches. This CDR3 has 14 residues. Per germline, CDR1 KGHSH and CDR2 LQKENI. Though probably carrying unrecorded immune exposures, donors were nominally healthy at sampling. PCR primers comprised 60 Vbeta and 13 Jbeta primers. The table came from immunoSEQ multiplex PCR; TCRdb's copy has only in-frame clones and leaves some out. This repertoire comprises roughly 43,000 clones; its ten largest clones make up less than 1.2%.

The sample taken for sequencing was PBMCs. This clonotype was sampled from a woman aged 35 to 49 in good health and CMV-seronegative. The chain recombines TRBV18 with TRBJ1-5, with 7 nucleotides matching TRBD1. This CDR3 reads CASSPSGGPQPQHF. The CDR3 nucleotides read TGTGCCAGCTCACCTTCAGGGGGACCTCAGCCCCAGCATTTT.